These 8 T cell receptor beta chains were all obtained from the same sample, sequenced in a study of control samples from healthy donors and cancer patients. TCRdb keeps only in-frame clones here, not all; method: immunoSEQ multiplex PCR. Of more than 95,000 clones listed, 80% to 90% are singletons. The sequenced sample consisted of PBMCs. These receptors were obtained from a woman in her 50s with colorectal cancer.

This clone was seen a few times. The chain is built from TRBV3-1 (or the pseudogene TRBV3-2) and TRBJ2-3; D not certain. The germline V gene encodes CDR1 LGHDT and CDR2 YNNKEL (reference sequence). V was trimmed by 2 bases and J by 10 bases, leaving 13 bases between them. The length of the CDR3 is 13 residues. The CDR3 loop is CASSQKRRDAQYF. CDR3 sequence (DNA): TGTGCCAGCAGCCAAAAGAGACGAGACGCGCAGTATTTT.

V and J are TRBV7-8 and TRBJ1-5; D is undetermined. The length of the CDR3 is 16 residues. V dropped 5 bases and J dropped 1 base, with 15 bases sitting between them. CDR1 is SGHVS, CDR2 FQNEAQ, per germline. The CDR3 bases are TGTGCCAGCAGCGCGCTAAGGACTCTCAGCAATCAGCCCCAGCATTTT. Its protein is CASSALRTLSNQPQHF.

The gene calls are TRBV2 and TRBJ1-1, with TRBD1 matching 7 bases. Trimming took 7 bases from V and 7 from J; bases not matched to a gene: 18. Germline values: CDR1 SNHLY, CDR2 FYNNEI. The CDR3 is made up of 16 amino acids. The CDR3 DNA is TGTGCCAGCACAATCCCGGGTGGGGACAGAAACGTTGAAGCTTTCTTT. Protein: CASTIPGGDRNVEAFF.

This clone was observed once. This chain joins TRBV7-2 and TRBJ2-1; D is perhaps TRBD2 (5 bases). V dropped 3 bases and J dropped 4 bases, with 13 bases sitting between them. Per germline, CDR1 SGHTA and CDR2 FQGNSA. CDR3 length: 15 residues. In nucleotides, the CDR3 is TGTGCCAGCAGCTTTACGGCGGGCCCGTACAATGAGCAGTTCTTC. This codes for CASSFTAGPYNEQFF.

This chain joins TRBV27 and TRBJ2-3; unclear D gene. The CDR3 has 14 residues. The V gene lost 3 bases and the J gene lost 0 bases, with 7 bases spanning the gap. Germline CDR1 MNHEY, CDR2 SMNVEV (reference sequence). The CDR3 loop is CASSFDRSTDTQYF. DNA for the CDR3: TGTGCCAGCAGTTTCGATAGGAGCACAGATACGCAGTATTTT.

This chain links TRBV28 with TRBJ1-1; D remains unclear. Trimming shortened V by 1 base and J by 6 bases, and 6 bases separated the two germline ends. The length of the CDR3 is 12 residues. Germline V CDR1 and CDR2: MDHEN, SYDVKM. CDR3 sequence (DNA): TGTGCCAGCAGTTTATCCAAAGCTGAAGCTTTCTTT. Its protein is CASSLSKAEAFF.

The V and J genes are TRBV19 and TRBJ1-5; 7 bases agree with TRBD1. Germline loops: CDR1 LNHDA, CDR2 SQIVND (reference sequence). The CDR3 totals 14 residues. V trimming: 3 bases; J trimming: 2 bases; junction bases outside the gene matches: 1. The CDR3 loop reads CASSIDRGNQPQHF. DNA of the CDR3: TGTGCCAGTAGTATTGACAGGGGCAATCAGCCCCAGCATTTT.

The chain couples TRBV24-1 to TRBJ2-3; D not resolved. CDR1 is KGHDR, CDR2 SFDVKD, per germline. Trimming removed 4 bases at V and 2 bases at J, with 6 bases between. The CDR3 has 13 amino acids. CDR3 amino acids: CATSDRVTDTQYF. DNA of the CDR3: TGTGCCACCAGTGACCGAGTCACAGATACGCAGTATTTT.